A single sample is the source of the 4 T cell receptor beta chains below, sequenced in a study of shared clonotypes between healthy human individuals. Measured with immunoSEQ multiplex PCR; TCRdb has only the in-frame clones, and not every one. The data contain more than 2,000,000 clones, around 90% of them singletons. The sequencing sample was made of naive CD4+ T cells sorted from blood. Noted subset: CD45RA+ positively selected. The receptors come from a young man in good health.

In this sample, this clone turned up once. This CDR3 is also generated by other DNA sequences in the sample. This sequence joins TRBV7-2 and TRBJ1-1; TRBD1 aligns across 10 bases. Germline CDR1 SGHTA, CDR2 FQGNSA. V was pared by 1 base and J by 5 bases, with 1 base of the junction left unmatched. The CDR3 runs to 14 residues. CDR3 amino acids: CASSLEDRGTEAFF. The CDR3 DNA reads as TGTGCCAGCAGCTTAGAGGACAGGGGGACTGAAGCTTTCTTT.

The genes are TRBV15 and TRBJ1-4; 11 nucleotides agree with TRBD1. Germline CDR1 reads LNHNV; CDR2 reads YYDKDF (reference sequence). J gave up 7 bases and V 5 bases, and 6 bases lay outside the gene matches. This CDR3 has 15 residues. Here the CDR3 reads CATSPGQGVSEKLFF. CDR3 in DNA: TGTGCCACCAGCCCGGGACAGGGGGTTTCTGAAAAACTGTTTTTT.

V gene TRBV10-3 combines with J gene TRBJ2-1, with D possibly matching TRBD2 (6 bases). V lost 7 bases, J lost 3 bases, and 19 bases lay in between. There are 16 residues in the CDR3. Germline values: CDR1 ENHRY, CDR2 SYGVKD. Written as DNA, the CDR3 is TGTGCCATCACCGGGGGTACTAGTGCTATCTACAATGAGCAGTTCTTC. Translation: CAITGGTSAIYNEQFF.

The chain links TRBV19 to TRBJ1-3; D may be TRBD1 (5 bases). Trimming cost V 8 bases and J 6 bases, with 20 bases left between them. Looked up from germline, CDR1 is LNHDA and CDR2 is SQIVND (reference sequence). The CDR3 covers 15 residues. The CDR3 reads CASSPGPSRENTIYF. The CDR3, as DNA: TGTGCCAGTTCTCCCGGACCGAGCAGGGAAAACACCATATATTTT.